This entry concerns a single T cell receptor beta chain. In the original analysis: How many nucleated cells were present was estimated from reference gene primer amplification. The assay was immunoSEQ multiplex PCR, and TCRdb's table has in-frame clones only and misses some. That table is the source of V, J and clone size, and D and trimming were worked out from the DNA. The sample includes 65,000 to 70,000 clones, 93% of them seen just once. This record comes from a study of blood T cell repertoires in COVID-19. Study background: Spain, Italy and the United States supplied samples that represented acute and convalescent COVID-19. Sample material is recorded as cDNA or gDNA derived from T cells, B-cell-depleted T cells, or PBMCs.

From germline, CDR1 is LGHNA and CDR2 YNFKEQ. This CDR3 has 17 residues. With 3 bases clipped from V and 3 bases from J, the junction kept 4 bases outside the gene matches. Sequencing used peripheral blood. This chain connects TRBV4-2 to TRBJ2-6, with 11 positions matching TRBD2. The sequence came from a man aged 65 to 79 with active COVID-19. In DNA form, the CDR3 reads TGTGCCAGCAGCCAGGGACTAGCGGTTGTTGGGGCCAACGTCCTGACTTTC. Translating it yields CASSQGLAVVGANVLTF.